This T cell receptor beta chain was retrieved from a study of cytomegalovirus exposure and HLA in healthy donors. Note on this clone: Antigen: not known. At one end the junction does not follow the germline gene, possibly because of a read error.

General study results and limits: Evidence from a later analysis indicated that most CMV-associated TCR beta chains looked HLA-restricted.

Germline lookup yields CDR1 SGHRS and CDR2 YFSETQ. The CDR3 is made up of 14 amino acids. 13 Jbeta primers and 60 Vbeta primers were used for the PCR. Only in-frame clones appear in the TCRdb table, and some are missing; sequencing was by immunoSEQ multiplex PCR. This table holds 120,000 to 150,000 clones, roughly 86% found once. This chain joins TRBV5-1 and TRBJ2-5, with a weak D call TRBD1 (6 bases). The sequence was obtained from a middle-aged woman in good health and CMV-seronegative. Sequenced: PBMCs. The DNA for the CDR3 is TGCGCCAGCAGGTTGGGACACGCCCAAGAGACCCAGTACTTC. This codes for CASRLGHAQETQYF. The variable domain in full, completed from reference TRBV5-1 and TRBJ2-5, reads KAGVTQTPRYLIKTRGQQVTLSCSPISGHRSVSWYQQTPGQGLQFLFEYFSETQRNKGNFPGRFSGRQFSNSRSEMNVSTLELGDSALYLCASRLGHAQETQYFGPGTRLLVL.